The following is a TCR beta chain sequence with its context. This sample was taken from a study of blood T cell repertoires in COVID-19. Across the whole study: From the United States, Italy and Spain came samples of acute and convalescent COVID-19. PBMCs, B-cell-depleted T cells, or T cells provided the cDNA or gDNA that made up the material.

The CDR3 contains 13 residues. Germline-derived CDR1 and CDR2 are WNHNN and SYGVQD (reference sequence). V shed 8 bases and J shed 2 bases, with 11 bases lying between them. TCRdb keeps only in-frame clones here, not all; method: immunoSEQ multiplex PCR. Of about 430,000 clones in the sample, approximately 90% were seen once. Seattle patients were enrolled during active infection and followed longitudinally. Sequencing was done on a sample of peripheral blood. The chain is built from TRBV10-1 and TRBJ2-3; D is undetermined. The receptor comes from a man aged 18 to 29 with COVID-19, enrolled during active disease. The CDR3 loop is CASSPGPTDTQYF. Here the CDR3 DNA reads TGCGCCAGCTCGCCTGGCCCCACAGATACGCAGTATTTT.